This T cell receptor beta chain emerged from a study of CD8 T cells in Susac syndrome. Trimming removed 4 bases from V and 7 bases from J, with 14 bases in between. The CDR3 has 13 residues. Germline V CDR1 and CDR2: MDHEN, SYDVKM. RNA amounts of roughly 0.45 to 1 ug underwent reverse transcription with random hexamers. TCRdb re-derived calls from the immunoSEQ multiplex PCR reads in MiXCR, one entry per CDR3 protein. The data show some 110,000 distinct CDR3 sequences, around 94% seen once. Sequencing of TCR beta covered CD8+ and CD4+ T cells obtained from blood. The sample comprised CD8+ T cells from PBMCs. The clonotype was recovered from a human donor with Susac syndrome. The chain uses TRBV28 and TRBJ2-7; tentatively, D is TRBD1 (6 bases). CDR3 sequence: CASSWAGEREQYF. CDR3 DNA sequence: TGTGCCAGCAGTTGGGCAGGGGAGAGAGAGCAGTACTTC.